This T cell receptor (beta chain) derives from a study of cytomegalovirus exposure and HLA in healthy donors. Study-level results: A later analysis linked roughly 17,000 TCR beta sequences to HLA alleles at 0.05 false discovery rate.

Germline assignment: CDR1 LNHNV and CDR2 YYDKDF (reference sequence). J gave up 2 bases and V 0 bases, and 12 bases lay outside the gene matches. The CDR3 is made up of 19 amino acids. This PCR relied on a set of 60 Vbeta primers and 13 Jbeta primers. The data were produced by immunoSEQ multiplex PCR, yet TCRdb's version contains in-frame clones alone and is incomplete. The sample includes 150,000 to 250,000 clones, roughly 85% of them seen just once. Of note for this clone: Its antigen remains unidentified.

The chain carries TRBV15 and TRBJ2-5, with TRBD2 matching over 10 bases. Sequenced material: PBMCs. This clonotype originated in a woman aged 50 to 65 in good health and CMV-seronegative. The CDR3 DNA reads TGTGCCACCAGCAGAGATAACCAGCGGGAGGGGGATTATCAAGAGACCCAGTACTTC. Translating it yields CATSRDNQREGDYQETQYF.